The rows below give T cell receptor beta chains drawn from one sample of a study of T cells in Graves' hyperthyroidism and ophthalmopathy. MiXCR, run by TCRdb on the multiplex PCR reads, gives a single entry per CDR3 protein. The sample shows about 510,000 distinct CDR3 sequences, about 15% of them seen only once. The sequencing input was blood. Every receptor here comes from a woman between 40 and 55 years old with Graves' hyperthyroidism. The CDR3 runs from the conserved cysteine through the conserved F or W. Each record gives: clone size, D gene, J gene, V gene, CDR3 DNA, CDR3 protein. D genes are given only for firm matches. Rows may omit the clone size; those that give it use once, few, many or a size class.

many,TRBD1,TRBJ2-2,TRBV9,TGTGCCAGCAGCGAGGGACAGGGCGGGAACACCGGGGAGCTGTTTTTT,CASSEGQGGNTGELFF
NA,TRBD2,TRBJ2-7,TRBV5-1,TGCGCCAGCAGCCCCCAAGCGGGATTCGTCGAGCAGTACTTC,CASSPQAGFVEQYF
many,NA,TRBJ2-5,TRBV7-2,TGTGCCAGCAGCTTAGTTGGCGGGATCCAAGAGACCCAGTACTTC,CASSLVGGIQETQYF
many,NA,TRBJ1-5,TRBV3-1,TGTGCCAGCAGCCAAGGGCAGTCGAAACAGCCCCAGCATTTT,CASSQGQSKQPQHF
many,TRBD1,TRBJ1-2,TRBV27,TGTGCCAGCAGTTTATCACAGGGGGCAGGGTATGGCTACACCTTC,CASSLSQGAGYGYTF
few,NA,TRBJ1-4,TRBV20-1,TGCAGTGCTGGAACACCAACTAATGAAAAACTGTTTTTT,CSAGTPTNEKLFF
few,NA,TRBJ2-1,TRBV6-2/TRBV6-3,TGTGCCAGCAGCGTTTACGATGGCGTTGAGCAGTTCTTC,CASSVYDGVEQFF
many,NA,TRBJ2-2,TRBV11-2,TGTGCCAGCAGCTTAAATGTAGGGACCGGGGAGCTGTTTTTT,CASSLNVGTGELFF
few,TRBD2,TRBJ2-1,TRBV27,TGTGCCAGCAGTTTGGAGGGACTACCCTACAATGAGCAGTTCTTC,CASSLEGLPYNEQFF
few,NA,TRBJ2-1,TRBV20-1,TGCAGTGCTAGACAGAGGCGAACCTACAATGAGCAGTTCTTC,CSARQRRTYNEQFF
many,NA,TRBJ1-1,TRBV20-1,TGCAGTGCTAGAGGGACGATACTGAACACTGAAGCTTTCTTT,CSARGTILNTEAFF
few,NA,TRBJ1-1,TRBV20-1,TGCAGTGCTCGACAGTACCCGAACACTGAAGCTTTCTTT,CSARQYPNTEAFF
few,NA,TRBJ2-5,TRBV24-1,TGTGCCACCAGTGACCCCCGACTAGGAGAGACCCAGTACTTC,CATSDPRLGETQYF
many,NA,TRBJ2-6,TRBV12-3/TRBV12-4,TGTGCCAGCAGTTTATCCACCCAGGTCACTGGGGCCAACGTCCTGACTTTC,CASSLSTQVTGANVLTF
many,NA,TRBJ2-1,TRBV30,TGTGTGAGCGGAACTTCCAATGAGCAGTTCTTC,CVSGTSNEQFF
many,NA,TRBJ1-2,TRBV11-1,TGTGCCAGCAGCTTAGAGGGCAGGGACGGCTACACCTTC,CASSLEGRDGYTF
many,NA,TRBJ2-5,TRBV10-3,TGTGCCATCAGTGAAACCCCGGGTCTTCAAGAGACCCAGTACTTC,CAISETPGLQETQYF
NA,TRBD2,TRBJ2-7,TRBV4-1,TGCGCCAGCAGCCAAGATTATGGGACTAGCGGGAGCACCTTCGTCGAGCAGTACTTC,CASSQDYGTSGSTFVEQYF
many,NA,TRBJ2-1,TRBV28,TGTGCCAGCAGTTTTCCCAATGAGCAGTTCTTC,CASSFPNEQFF
many,TRBD1,TRBJ2-3,TRBV12-3/TRBV12-4,TGTGCCAGCAGTCTTGCACCGGGACAGGGGGTGGGTACGCAGTATTTT,CASSLAPGQGVGTQYF
NA,NA,TRBJ2-5,TRBV25-1,TGTGCCAGCAGTGGCGGACAGCAAGAGACCCAGTACTTC,CASSGGQQETQYF
many,NA,TRBJ2-7,TRBV30,TGTGCCTGGAGTGGCGGCCTAGCTAAGTACGAGCAGTACTTC,CAWSGGLAKYEQYF
many,TRBD2,TRBJ2-7,TRBV2,TGTGCCAGTGGCGGGGCTAGCGGGCAAGGCGAGCAGTACTTC,CASGGASGQGEQYF
few,TRBD1,TRBJ1-1,TRBV4-2,TGTGCCAGCAGCCCGAGGGACAGCCCGAGCACTGAAGCTTTCTTT,CASSPRDSPSTEAFF
NA,TRBD1,TRBJ2-5,TRBV30,TGTGCCTGGAGGTACGGGGGACAGGGACAAGAGACCCAGTACTTC,CAWRYGGQGQETQYF
many,NA,TRBJ2-6,TRBV12-3/TRBV12-4,TGTGCCAGCAGTTCCTCTGGGGCCAACGTCCTGACTTTC,CASSSSGANVLTF
many,NA,TRBJ2-5,TRBV7-9,TGTGCCAGCACTCTCCGGGACGGACACCAAGAGACCCAGTACTTC,CASTLRDGHQETQYF
many,NA,TRBJ2-7,TRBV7-9,TGTGCCAGCAGCTTCTTAGAGAAATACGAGCAGTACTTC,CASSFLEKYEQYF
NA,NA,TRBJ2-7,TRBV2,TGTGCCAGCATCCAAGACAGGTACGAGCAGTACTTC,CASIQDRYEQYF
NA,NA,TRBJ2-3,TRBV19,TGTGCCAGTAGTGATCATTCCGGGACCCGCACAGATACGCAGTATTTT,CASSDHSGTRTDTQYF
many,NA,TRBJ1-1,TRBV6-1,TGTGCCGGAGAACGACAGCCAATGAACACTGAAGCTTTCTTT,CAGERQPMNTEAFF
NA,TRBD1,TRBJ2-2,TRBV20-1,TGCAGTGCCCTGCCTAGGGGGCTTAGCGCCGGGGAGCTGTTTTTT,CSALPRGLSAGELFF
many,TRBD1,TRBJ2-7,TRBV30,TGTGCCTGGGAACAGGGGGCCTACGAGCAGTACTTC,CAWEQGAYEQYF
many,TRBD1,TRBJ2-2,TRBV5-1,TGCGCCAGCAGCTTGTCGACAGGGGGCTCCGGGGAGCTGTTTTTT,CASSLSTGGSGELFF
NA,TRBD1,TRBJ2-3,TRBV5-6,TGTGCCAGCAGCGGCCGGGACAGTGGGACAGATACGCAGTATTTT,CASSGRDSGTDTQYF
NA,TRBD2,TRBJ2-2,TRBV5-5,TGTGCCAGCAGCATAACCGGGACTAGCGGGAGCACCGGGGAGCTGTTTTTT,CASSITGTSGSTGELFF
many,TRBD2,TRBJ2-7,TRBV12-3/TRBV12-4,TGTGCCAGCAGGCTGGGGACTAGCGCCTACGAGCAGTACTTC,CASRLGTSAYEQYF
many,TRBD2,TRBJ2-3,TRBV29-1,TGCAGCGTTGGGTTCTTCGCGGGAGTTACCGCAGATACGCAGTATTTT,CSVGFFAGVTADTQYF
many,NA,TRBJ2-3,TRBV5-1,TGCGCCAGCAGCTTGAGCGGGCGCCGCACAGATACGCAGTATTTT,CASSLSGRRTDTQYF
NA,NA,TRBJ2-5,TRBV7-2,TGTGCCAGCAGCTTAGCTCCGAGAAATCCCCAGTACTTC,CASSLAPRNPQYF
NA,NA,TRBJ2-1,TRBV7-6,TGTGCCAGCAGCTTAAGGGCAGACTCCTACAATGAGCAGTTCTTC,CASSLRADSYNEQFF
many,TRBD1,TRBJ2-7,TRBV28,TGTGCCAGCCGGGACAGGGAAAAGATCAAGCAGTACTTC,CASRDREKIKQYF
few,TRBD1,TRBJ1-4,TRBV25-1,TGTGCCAGCAGTGAAAGTCCGGGACAGGGGAATGGAAAACTGTTTTTT,CASSESPGQGNGKLFF
many,NA,TRBJ2-3,TRBV28,TGTGCCAGCATTGGGGGGGGGCTGAGGACAGATACGCAGTATTTT,CASIGGGLRTDTQYF
few,TRBD1,TRBJ2-1,TRBV28,TGTGCCAGCACGGAGCCGGGACAGAGTATCCATGAGCAGTTCTTC,CASTEPGQSIHEQFF
few,NA,TRBJ1-3,TRBV15,TGTGCCACCAGCAGACGATTCCTGGACAGCTCTGGAAACACCATATATTTT,CATSRRFLDSSGNTIYF
NA,TRBD2,TRBJ2-3,TRBV7-2,TGTGCCAGCAGCCGAAAGACTAGCGGGATTAGCACAGATACGCAGTATTTT,CASSRKTSGISTDTQYF
many,TRBD1,TRBJ1-2,TRBV2,TGTGCCAGCAGTACAGAGGGGGCCGGCTACACCTTC,CASSTEGAGYTF
NA,NA,TRBJ1-5,TRBV20-1,TGCAGTGCTAGTTTCCTCAGAGACGGAAGCAATCAGCCCCAGCATTTT,CSASFLRDGSNQPQHF
many,TRBD1,TRBJ2-7,TRBV29-1,TGCAGCGTTGACGTCCTTTTGGGACAGAGTGCCTACGAGCAGTACTTC,CSVDVLLGQSAYEQYF
many,TRBD1,TRBJ1-3,TRBV28,TGTGCCAGCAGTTTATACCGGACAGGGGGAGGAAACACCATATATTTT,CASSLYRTGGGNTIYF
many,TRBD1,TRBJ1-2,TRBV6-1,TGTGCCAGCAGTGCGGGACAGGGGTTCACGCGCGGCTACACCTTC,CASSAGQGFTRGYTF
NA,TRBD1,TRBJ2-6,TRBV29-1,TGCAGCGTGGCCGTGGGCAGGGGGTTTGGCTCTGGGGCCAACGTCCTGACTTTC,CSVAVGRGFGSGANVLTF